The 3 T cell receptor beta chains below all came from one sample that was sequenced in a study of cytomegalovirus exposure and HLA in healthy donors. 13 Jbeta primers and 60 Vbeta primers were used for the PCR. The repertoire was sequenced with immunoSEQ multiplex PCR; TCRdb's copy has only in-frame clones and lacks some. The sample contains about 190,000 clones, over 75% of which appear only once. Sequencing was performed on PBMCs. These receptors were collected from a man aged 50 or older in good health and CMV-seronegative.

This chain uses TRBV29-1 with TRBJ1-1; D not resolved. The V end lost 7 bases, the J end lost 2 bases, and 17 bases lay between the germline ends. The CDR3 runs to 14 residues. Germline CDR1 reads SQVTM; CDR2 reads ANQGSEA. Written as DNA, the CDR3 is TGCAGCGCGCTCGGTGGAGGGAAAAACACTGAAGCTTTCTTT. Its protein is CSALGGGKNTEAFF.

The rearrangement uses TRBV12-5 and TRBJ2-5; 10 positions match TRBD1. The end of the DNA is better explained by TRBJ2-7, so the J call may be wrong. Germline CDR1 LGHNT, CDR2 FRNRAP. There are 13 residues in the CDR3. CDR3: CASGPRTGGEQYF. In DNA, the CDR3 is TGTGCTAGTGGCCCCAGGACAGGGGGCGAGCAGTACTTC.

Remarks on this clone: At one end the junction does not follow the germline gene, possibly because of a read error. The sample holds other DNA sequences that translate to the same CDR3. The CDR3 region has the DNA TGTGCCTGGAGTACAACTAACAGGGATGGTTACACCTTC. Translating gives CAWSTTNRDGYTF. The rearrangement uses TRBV30 and TRBJ1-2, with D perhaps matching TRBD1 (6 bases). CDR3 length equals 13 residues. Germline assignment: CDR1 GTSNPN and CDR2 SVGIG (reference sequence).